This TCR beta chain was sequenced for a study of cytomegalovirus exposure and HLA in healthy donors. Findings of the study overall: Associated with cytomegalovirus, according to the listing, were 150 to 200 TCR beta chains. For most TCR beta V segments, an earlier analysis put the productive rate at about 87% or about 30% of the time. A cluster of highly shared sequence variants was likely a sequencing artifact. DRB1 showed the most TCR associations and HLA-C the fewest in a later analysis, as rates varied by HLA locus.

Use of 60 Vbeta and 13 Jbeta primers characterized the PCR. Generated by immunoSEQ multiplex PCR, the TCRdb table keeps only in-frame clones and is missing some. Across approximately 30,000 clones, the top ten clones capture around 3.5% of the sample. A remark on this clone: Its target is not known.

The specimen sequenced was PBMCs. The sequence was collected from a woman in her thirties or forties in good health and CMV-seropositive.

DNA of the CDR3: TGCAGCGCGAATCCGGGGACAGGGGGCAACACAGATACGCAGTATTTT. It encodes CSANPGTGGNTDTQYF. The chain uses TRBV29-1 and TRBJ2-3; 12 bases map to TRBD1. The V and J ends lost 7 bases and 2 bases, in that order; junction bases with no gene match: 10. Per germline, CDR1 SQVTM and CDR2 ANQGSEA. The CDR3 covers 16 residues.